These T cell receptor beta chains were read from a single sample in a study of neoadjuvant nivolumab and ipilimumab in lung cancer. Repertoires were generated with immunoSEQ multiplex PCR, while TCRdb's copy carries only in-frame clones and drops some. The sample yields under 5,000 clones, roughly 81% seen once. Sequencing used normal lung tissue adjacent to the tumor, obtained after neoadjuvant nivolumab, alone or with ipilimumab, at or shortly before surgery. The source is an adult with non-small cell lung cancer. Some clones in this sample may be carry-over from other donors' samples. Both conserved end residues are part of each CDR3. Fields, in order: V gene, D gene, clone size, J gene, CDR3 DNA, CDR3 protein. D genes are given only for firm matches. Some rows mark clone size as missing; the rest say once, few, many or name a class of expanded clone.

TRBV30,.,few,TRBJ1-1,TGTGCCTGGAGTCCGACTGAATGGACTGAAGCTTTCTTT,CAWSPTEWTEAFF
TRBV20-1,.,.,TRBJ2-5,TGCAGTGCTAGAGGGTCAACCCAGTACTTC,CSARGSTQYF
TRBV5-1,.,.,TRBJ1-1,TGCGCCAGCAGCTTGGCTATACCGATTAACACTGAAGCTTTCTTT,CASSLAIPINTEAFF
TRBV18,TRBD1,.,TRBJ2-1,TGTGCCAGCTCACCAAAGGGACAGGGGACGTACAATGAGCAGTTCTTC,CASSPKGQGTYNEQFF
TRBV10-3,.,.,TRBJ1-3,TGTGCCATCGCCGGTTTTGACAACTCTGGAAACACCATATATTTT,CAIAGFDNSGNTIYF
TRBV7-3,.,.,TRBJ2-3,TGTGCCAGCAGACCTGGGAACACAGATACGCAGTATTTT,CASRPGNTDTQYF
TRBV6-6,.,few,TRBJ2-5,TGTGCCAGCAGTCTCGGGACTCGGGATATTCAAGAGACCCAGTACTTC,CASSLGTRDIQETQYF
TRBV11-3,.,once,TRBJ2-1,TGTGCCAGCAGCTCCCAAGCGGGTTTACTCTACAATGAGCAGTTCTTC,CASSSQAGLLYNEQFF
TRBV5-1,.,.,TRBJ2-5,TGCGCCAGCAGCTTGGGGGAAGAGACCCAGTACTTC,CASSLGEETQYF
TRBV7-8,TRBD1,.,TRBJ1-2,TGTGCCAGCAGCTTAGCTGGACAGGGGAATTATGGCTACACCTTC,CASSLAGQGNYGYTF
TRBV6-1,.,large,TRBJ1-5,TGTGCCAGCAGTGCAGGTAATAGCAATCAGCCCCAGCATTTT,CASSAGNSNQPQHF
TRBV5-6,.,few,TRBJ2-1,TGTGCCAGCAGCTTGCGGGCCCGTGGGACACTATACAATGAGCAGTTCTTC,CASSLRARGTLYNEQFF
TRBV13,.,.,TRBJ2-1,TGTGCCAGCGCCCGTACGGGGCAGGCGGTCAATGAGCAGTTCTTC,CASARTGQAVNEQFF
TRBV11-2,TRBD1,few,TRBJ2-7,TGTGCCAGCGGCCAAGGGACAGGGCGAACCTACGAGCAGTACTTC,CASGQGTGRTYEQYF
TRBV27,TRBD1,few,TRBJ1-1,TGTGCCAGCAGCTTATCCCGACAGGGGATGAACACTGAAGCTTTCTTT,CASSLSRQGMNTEAFF
TRBV5-4,.,once,TRBJ2-1,TGTGCCAGCAGCTTGCCCTCGGAGTTCCTATACAATGAGCAGTTCTTC,CASSLPSEFLYNEQFF
TRBV6-5,.,.,TRBJ2-1,TGTGCCAGCAGCCGAAATGAGGGGGTCAATGAGCAGTTCTTC,CASSRNEGVNEQFF
TRBV30,.,.,TRBJ2-7,TGTGCCTGGAGTGGCCGGGATAGGCAGTACTTC,CAWSGRDRQYF
TRBV5-6,.,once,TRBJ1-2,TGTGCCAGCAGCTTGGAGGGCAGGTCGTGGGGCTACACCTTC,CASSLEGRSWGYTF
TRBV6-1,.,.,TRBJ1-1,TGTGCCAGCAGTGGGGCGGAGGGATCTGAAGCTTTCTTT,CASSGAEGSEAFF
TRBV5-1,.,few,TRBJ1-5,TGCGCCAGCAGCTTGGAGTCTGGAGGTCATCAGCCCCAGCATTTT,CASSLESGGHQPQHF
TRBV7-2,.,.,TRBJ2-5,TGTGCCAGCAGCTTAATGGCTCCACCTGATCCGACCCAGTACTTC,CASSLMAPPDPTQYF
TRBV7-7,.,.,TRBJ2-1,TGTGCTAGCAGCCAGGGGCCCTACAATGAGCAGTTCTTC,CASSQGPYNEQFF
TRBV12-5,.,few,TRBJ2-7,TGTGCTAGTGCCCCTGAGGCTTCCTACGAGCAGTACTTC,CASAPEASYEQYF
TRBV29-1,.,.,TRBJ1-1,TGCAGCGTAGGGGGGGCGCGAAGTGAAGCTTTCTTT,CSVGGARSEAFF
TRBV25-1,TRBD1,few,TRBJ2-5,TGTGCCAGCAGTGAAACCGGGACAGGGCTAGGAGAGACCCAGTACTTC,CASSETGTGLGETQYF
TRBV19,.,few,TRBJ1-6,TGTGCCAGTAGTATCTCTTTGGGGATAGCCTATAATTCACCCCTCCACTTT,CASSISLGIAYNSPLHF
TRBV5-6,TRBD1,.,TRBJ2-4,TGTGCCAGCAGCTTGGGGACAGGGCAAAACATTCAGTACTTC,CASSLGTGQNIQYF
TRBV5-1,.,.,TRBJ2-7,TGCGCCAGCAGGGAGGTGGAGGTCTACGAGCAGTACTTC,CASREVEVYEQYF
TRBV10-3,TRBD1,once,TRBJ2-7,TGTGCCATCAGTGGGGCTACGGACAGGGGGAGGGCCTACGAGCAGTACTTC,CAISGATDRGRAYEQYF
TRBV5-1,TRBD1,.,TRBJ2-7,TGCGCCAGCAGCTTGGAGGGGCCGCGGCAGGGGGCCGAGCAGTACTTC,CASSLEGPRQGAEQYF
TRBV18,.,.,TRBJ2-2,TGTGCCAGCTCACCGGGACAAAACACCGGGGAGCTGTTTTTT,CASSPGQNTGELFF
TRBV10-2,.,.,TRBJ2-5,TGCGCCAGCACCGGAGGTTATAGCGGCGAGGGGACCCAGTACTTC,CASTGGYSGEGTQYF
TRBV4-3,.,.,TRBJ2-5,TGCGCCAGCAGCCCCGGAGGGGGGGCCTCTGGGGAGACCCAGTACTTC,CASSPGGGASGETQYF
TRBV7-9,.,.,TRBJ2-5,TGTGCCAGCAGCTTTAGTAATGGTGAGACCCAGTACTTC,CASSFSNGETQYF
TRBV18,TRBD1,.,TRBJ2-2,TGTGCCAGCTCACCTTGGCAGGGGGCCGGGGAGCTGTTTTTT,CASSPWQGAGELFF
TRBV11-1,TRBD1,.,TRBJ2-7,TGTGCCAGCAGCTCCCCGGGACAGGGGGCTCGTGACGAGCAGTACTTC,CASSSPGQGARDEQYF
TRBV5-4,.,.,TRBJ1-2,TGTGCCAGCAGCAGTGTCTTCCCCTCATGGGACGGTGGCTACACCTTC,CASSSVFPSWDGGYTF
TRBV19,.,.,TRBJ1-1,TGTGCCAGTAGTATACTAGGGGGGCAGACTGAAGCTTTCTTT,CASSILGGQTEAFF
TRBV5-4,TRBD1,.,TRBJ1-1,TGTGCCAGCAGCTCCGGGACAGGGGGCACTGAAGCTTTCTTT,CASSSGTGGTEAFF
TRBV11-3,.,.,TRBJ2-1,TGTGCCAGCAGCCCCCAGTGGACGGTCGGGATAACTAGTAGCGATGAGCAGTTCTTC,CASSPQWTVGITSSDEQFF
TRBV14,.,few,TRBJ2-7,TGTGCCAGCAGCCAGGGAGGCGGGTTTCACGAGCAGTACTTC,CASSQGGGFHEQYF
TRBV5-6,.,once,TRBJ1-1,TGTGCCAGCAGCTTATTATGGGCCGGGAACACTGAAGCTTTCTTT,CASSLLWAGNTEAFF
TRBV6-5,TRBD1,.,TRBJ2-7,TGTGCCAGCAGTTTGTCCGGGACAGGAACCTACGAGCAGTACTTC,CASSLSGTGTYEQYF
TRBV4-3,TRBD2,.,TRBJ2-7,TGCGCCAGCAGCCAAGATGTGGCTAGCGGGAGCTCCTACGAGCAGTACTTC,CASSQDVASGSSYEQYF